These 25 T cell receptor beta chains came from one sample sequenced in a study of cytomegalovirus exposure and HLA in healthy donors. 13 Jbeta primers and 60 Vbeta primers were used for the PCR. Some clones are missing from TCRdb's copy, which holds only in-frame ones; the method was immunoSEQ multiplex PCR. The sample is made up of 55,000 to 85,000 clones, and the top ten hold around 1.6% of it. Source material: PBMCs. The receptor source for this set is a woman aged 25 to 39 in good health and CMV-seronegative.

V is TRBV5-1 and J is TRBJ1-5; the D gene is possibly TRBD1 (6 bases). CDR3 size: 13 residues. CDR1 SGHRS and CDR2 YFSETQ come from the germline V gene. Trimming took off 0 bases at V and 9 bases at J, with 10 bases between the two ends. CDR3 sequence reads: CASSLEGGSPQHF. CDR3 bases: TGCGCCAGCAGCTTGGAGGGGGGGTCGCCCCAGCATTTT. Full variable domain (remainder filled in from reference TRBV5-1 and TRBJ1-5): KAGVTQTPRYLIKTRGQQVTLSCSPISGHRSVSWYQQTPGQGLQFLFEYFSETQRNKGNFPGRFSGRQFSNSRSEMNVSTLELGDSALYLCASSLEGGSPQHFGDGTRLSIL.

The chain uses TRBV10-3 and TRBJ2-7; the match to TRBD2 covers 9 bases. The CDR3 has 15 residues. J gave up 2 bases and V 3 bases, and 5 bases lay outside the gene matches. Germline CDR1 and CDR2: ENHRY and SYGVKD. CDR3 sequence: CAISDSSGNPYEQYF. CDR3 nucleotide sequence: TGTGCCATCAGTGATTCTAGCGGGAACCCCTACGAGCAGTACTTC.

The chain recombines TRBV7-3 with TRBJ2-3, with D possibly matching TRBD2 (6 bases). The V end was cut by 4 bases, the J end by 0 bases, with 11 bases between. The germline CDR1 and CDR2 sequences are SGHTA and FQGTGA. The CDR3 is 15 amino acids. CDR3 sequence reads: CASSYGTSSTDTQYF. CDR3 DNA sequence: TGTGCCAGCAGCTACGGGACTTCCAGCACAGATACGCAGTATTTT. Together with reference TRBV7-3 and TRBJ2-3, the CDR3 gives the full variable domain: GAGVSQTPSNKVTEKGKYVELRCDPISGHTALYWYRQSLGQGPEFLIYFQGTGAADDSGLPNDRFFAVRPEGSVSTLKIQRTERGDSAVYLCASSYGTSSTDTQYFGPGTRLTVL.

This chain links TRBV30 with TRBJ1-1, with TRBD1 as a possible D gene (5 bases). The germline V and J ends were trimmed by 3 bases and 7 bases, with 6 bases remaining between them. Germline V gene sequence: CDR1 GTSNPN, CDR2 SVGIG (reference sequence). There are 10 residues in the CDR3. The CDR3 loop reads CAWRRGEAFF. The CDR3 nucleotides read TGTGCCTGGAGAAGGGGTGAAGCTTTCTTT.

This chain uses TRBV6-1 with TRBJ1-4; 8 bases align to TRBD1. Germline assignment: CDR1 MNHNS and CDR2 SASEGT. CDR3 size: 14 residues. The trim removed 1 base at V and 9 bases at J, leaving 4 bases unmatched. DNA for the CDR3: TGTGCCAGCAGTGAAGGAGGACAGGGTCAAAAACTGTTTTTT. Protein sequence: CASSEGGQGQKLFF.

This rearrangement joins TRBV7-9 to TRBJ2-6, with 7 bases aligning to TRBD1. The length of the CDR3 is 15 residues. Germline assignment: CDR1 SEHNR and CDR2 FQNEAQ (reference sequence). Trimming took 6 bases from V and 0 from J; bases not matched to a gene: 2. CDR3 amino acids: CASRNRGSGANVLTF. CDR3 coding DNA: TGTGCCAGCAGAAACAGGGGCTCTGGGGCCAACGTCCTGACTTTC.

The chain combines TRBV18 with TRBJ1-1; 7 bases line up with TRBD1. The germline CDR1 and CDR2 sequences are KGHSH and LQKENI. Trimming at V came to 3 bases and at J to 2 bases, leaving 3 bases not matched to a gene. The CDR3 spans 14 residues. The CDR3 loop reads CASSPTGINTEAFF. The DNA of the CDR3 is TGTGCCAGCTCACCGACAGGGATTAACACTGAAGCTTTCTTT.

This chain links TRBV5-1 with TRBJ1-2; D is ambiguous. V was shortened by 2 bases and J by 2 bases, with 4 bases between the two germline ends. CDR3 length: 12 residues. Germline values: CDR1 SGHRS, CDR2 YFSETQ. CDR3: CASSFRNYGYTF. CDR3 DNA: TGCGCCAGCAGCTTCAGGAACTATGGCTACACCTTC.

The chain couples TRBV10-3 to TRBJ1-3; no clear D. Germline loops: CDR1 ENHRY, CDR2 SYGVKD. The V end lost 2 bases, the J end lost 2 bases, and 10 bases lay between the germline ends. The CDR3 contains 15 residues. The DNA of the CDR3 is TGTGCCATCAGTGAGGAGGGAACCCCTGGAAACACCATATATTTT. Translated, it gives CAISEEGTPGNTIYF.

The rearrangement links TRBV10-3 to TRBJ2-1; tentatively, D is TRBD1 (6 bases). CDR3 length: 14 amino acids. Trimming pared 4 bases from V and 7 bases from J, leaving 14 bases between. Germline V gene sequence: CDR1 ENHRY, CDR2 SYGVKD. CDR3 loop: CAISATGQGNEQFF. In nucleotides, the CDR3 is TGTGCCATCAGTGCCACAGGGCAGGGGAATGAGCAGTTCTTC.

Written as DNA, the CDR3 is TGCGCCAGCAGCTGGACAGGAGCCCTACCCACCTTC. Its translation: CASSWTGALPTF. The rearrangement joins TRBV5-1 to TRBJ1-2; TRBD1 matches at 7 bases. This CDR3 contains 12 residues. The V and J ends lost 3 bases and 13 bases, in that order; junction bases with no gene match: 9. Germline values: CDR1 SGHRS, CDR2 YFSETQ.

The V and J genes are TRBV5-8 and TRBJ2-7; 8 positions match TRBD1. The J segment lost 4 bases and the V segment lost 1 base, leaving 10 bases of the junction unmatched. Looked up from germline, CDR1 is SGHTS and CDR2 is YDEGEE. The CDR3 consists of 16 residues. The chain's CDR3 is CASSLTGQGGWYEQYF. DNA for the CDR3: TGTGCCAGCAGCTTGACAGGACAGGGCGGTTGGTACGAGCAGTACTTC.

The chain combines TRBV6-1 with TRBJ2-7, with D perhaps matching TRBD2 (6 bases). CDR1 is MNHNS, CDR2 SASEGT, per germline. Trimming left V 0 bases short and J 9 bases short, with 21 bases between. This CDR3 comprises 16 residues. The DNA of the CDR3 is TGTGCCAGCAGTGAAGCGCTCTGGGGACTCCTCAATGGGCAGTACTTC. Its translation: CASSEALWGLLNGQYF.

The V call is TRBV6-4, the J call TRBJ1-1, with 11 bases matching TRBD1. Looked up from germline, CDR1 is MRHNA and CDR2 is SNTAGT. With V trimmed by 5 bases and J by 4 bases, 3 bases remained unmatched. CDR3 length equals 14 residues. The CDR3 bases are TGTGCCAGCAGTCCCGGGACAGGGGGCACTGAAGCTTTCTTT. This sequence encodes CASSPGTGGTEAFF.

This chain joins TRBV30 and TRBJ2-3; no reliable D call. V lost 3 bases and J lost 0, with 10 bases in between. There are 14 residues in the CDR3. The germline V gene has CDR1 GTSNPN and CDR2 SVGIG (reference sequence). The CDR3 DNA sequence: TGTGCCTGGAGGCGAGGAACTAGCACAGATACGCAGTATTTT. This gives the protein CAWRRGTSTDTQYF.

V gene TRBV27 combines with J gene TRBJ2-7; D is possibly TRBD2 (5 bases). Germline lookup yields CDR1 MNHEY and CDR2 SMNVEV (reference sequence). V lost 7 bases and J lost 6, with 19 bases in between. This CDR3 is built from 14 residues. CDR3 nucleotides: TGTGCCAGCACGGATGGAGGAGGAGCGTCCGAGCAGTACTTC. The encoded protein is CASTDGGGASEQYF.

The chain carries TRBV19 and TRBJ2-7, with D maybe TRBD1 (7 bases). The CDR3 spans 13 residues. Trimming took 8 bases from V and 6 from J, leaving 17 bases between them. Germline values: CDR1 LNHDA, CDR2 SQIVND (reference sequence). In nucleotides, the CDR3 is TGTGCCAGTCAAGCCAGGGGGGTAAGCGAGCAGTACTTC. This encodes CASQARGVSEQYF.

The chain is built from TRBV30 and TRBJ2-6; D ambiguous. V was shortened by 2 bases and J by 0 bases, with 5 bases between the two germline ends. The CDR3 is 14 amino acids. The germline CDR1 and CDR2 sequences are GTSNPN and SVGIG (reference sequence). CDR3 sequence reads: CAWSSGSGANVLTF. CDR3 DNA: TGTGCCTGGAGTTCAGGCTCTGGGGCCAACGTCCTGACTTTC.

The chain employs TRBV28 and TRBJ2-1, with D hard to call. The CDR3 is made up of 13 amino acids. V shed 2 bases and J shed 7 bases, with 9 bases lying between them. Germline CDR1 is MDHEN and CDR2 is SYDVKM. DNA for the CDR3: TGTGCCAGCAGTTTAGTAGTCCTAAATGAGCAGTTCTTC. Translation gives CASSLVVLNEQFF. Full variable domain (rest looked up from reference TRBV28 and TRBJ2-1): DVKVTQSSRYLVKRTGEKVFLECVQDMDHENMFWYRQDPGLGLRLIYFSYDVKMKEKGDIPEGYSVSREKKERFSLILESASTNQTSMYLCASSLVVLNEQFFGPGTRLTVL.

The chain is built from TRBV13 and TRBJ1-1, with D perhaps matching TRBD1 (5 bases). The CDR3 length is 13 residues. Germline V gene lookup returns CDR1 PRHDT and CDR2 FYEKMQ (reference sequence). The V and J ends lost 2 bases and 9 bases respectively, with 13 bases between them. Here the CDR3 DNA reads TGTGCCAGCAGCTTATACTCCGGACAAAAAGCTTTCTTT. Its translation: CASSLYSGQKAFF.

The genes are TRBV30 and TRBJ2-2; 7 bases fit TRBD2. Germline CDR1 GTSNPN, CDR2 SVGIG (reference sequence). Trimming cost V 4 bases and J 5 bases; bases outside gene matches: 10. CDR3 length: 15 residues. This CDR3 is CAWTLADLSTGELFF. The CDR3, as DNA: TGTGCCTGGACGCTAGCGGACCTTTCTACCGGGGAGCTGTTTTTT.

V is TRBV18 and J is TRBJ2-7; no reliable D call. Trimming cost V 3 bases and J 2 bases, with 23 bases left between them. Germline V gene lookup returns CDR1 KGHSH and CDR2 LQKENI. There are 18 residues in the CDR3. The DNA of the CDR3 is TGTGCCAGCTCACCCCTCTACCGCTCTAGAGATACGCCCTACGAGCAGTACTTC. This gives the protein CASSPLYRSRDTPYEQYF.

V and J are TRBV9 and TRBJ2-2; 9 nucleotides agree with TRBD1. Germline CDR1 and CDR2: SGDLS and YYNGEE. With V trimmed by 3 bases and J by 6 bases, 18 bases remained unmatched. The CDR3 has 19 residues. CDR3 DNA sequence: TGTGCCAGCAGCGAGCCCCCCCCGGGACAGGGTAAAATTTCCGGGGAGCTGTTTTTT. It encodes CASSEPPPGQGKISGELFF.

In nucleotides, the CDR3 is TGTGCCTGGAGGGGGGCGGATACGCAGTATTTT. Residues: CAWRGADTQYF. This chain uses TRBV30 with TRBJ2-3; TRBD1 is a possible D gene (6 bases). The V end was cut by 3 bases, the J end by 6 bases, with 7 bases between. CDR3 length equals 11 residues. Germline CDR1 reads GTSNPN; CDR2 reads SVGIG (reference sequence).

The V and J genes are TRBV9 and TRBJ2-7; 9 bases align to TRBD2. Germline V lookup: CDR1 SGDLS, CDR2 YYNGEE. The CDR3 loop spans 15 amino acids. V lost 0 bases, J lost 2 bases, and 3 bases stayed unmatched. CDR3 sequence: CASSVGASGTYEQYF. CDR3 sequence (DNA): TGTGCCAGCAGCGTAGGTGCTAGCGGGACCTACGAGCAGTACTTC.